This T cell receptor (beta chain) was recorded in a study of immune evolution from preneoplasia to lung adenocarcinoma. Germline trimming cut 4 bases from V and 2 bases from J; bases unmatched to any gene: 6. The CDR3 loop spans 16 amino acids. Germline CDR1 is SGDLS and CDR2 is YYNGEE. Sequenced by immunoSEQ multiplex PCR; TCRdb stores in-frame clones only, minus some. This table holds 9,500 or so clones, around three quarters found once. This chain uses TRBV9 with TRBJ2-1, with 10 bases that match TRBD2. This sequence was found in a person aged 65-85 years with lung adenocarcinoma. The sequencing sample was made of FFPE minimally invasive lung adenocarcinoma tissue. The CDR3 is CASSTSGGATYNEQFF. The CDR3 bases are TGTGCCAGCAGCACAAGCGGGGGGGCTACCTACAATGAGCAGTTCTTC.